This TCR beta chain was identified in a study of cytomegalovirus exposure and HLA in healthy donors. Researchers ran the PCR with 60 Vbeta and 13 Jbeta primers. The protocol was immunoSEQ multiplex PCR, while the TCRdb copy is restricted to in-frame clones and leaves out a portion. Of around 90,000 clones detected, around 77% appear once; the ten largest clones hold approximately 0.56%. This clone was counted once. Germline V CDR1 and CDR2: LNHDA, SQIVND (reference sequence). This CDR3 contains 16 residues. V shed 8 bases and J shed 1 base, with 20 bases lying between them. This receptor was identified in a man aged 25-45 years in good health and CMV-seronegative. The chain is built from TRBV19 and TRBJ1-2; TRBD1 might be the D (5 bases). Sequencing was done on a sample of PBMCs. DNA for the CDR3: TGTGCCAGTGGCGACTTTTTCGACAGAAATAACTATGGCTACACCTTC. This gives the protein CASGDFFDRNNYGYTF.